Presented here are 25 T cell receptor beta chains from one specimen sequenced in a study of blood T cell repertoires in COVID-19. Sequenced by immunoSEQ multiplex PCR; TCRdb stores in-frame clones only, minus some. The sample lists fewer than 350,000 clones, roughly 90% seen once, with just under 9.5% in the top ten. Sequencing used peripheral blood. These receptors all come from a man aged 18-30 years with active or convalescent COVID-19.

A single count supports this clone. The CDR3 DNA reads TGTGCCATCAGCGACAAGTTGGTCACTGAAGCTTTCTTT. This sequence encodes CAISDKLVTEAFF. The rearrangement joins TRBV10-3 to TRBJ1-1; D ambiguous. Trimming left V 6 bases short and J 4 bases short, with 12 bases between. The CDR3 loop spans 13 amino acids. Germline V gene data show CDR1 as ENHRY and CDR2 as SYGVKD.

The rearrangement joins TRBV24-1 to TRBJ2-2; D is uncertain. V lost 4 bases and J lost 4, with 3 bases in between. Germline CDR1 KGHDR, CDR2 SFDVKD. The CDR3 runs 12 residues. CDR3 coding DNA: TGTGCCACCAGTGACTCCACCGGGGAGCTGTTTTTT. This encodes CATSDSTGELFF.

The chain joins TRBV11-2 to TRBJ2-2, with TRBD2 identical over 11 bases. The CDR3 is made up of 16 amino acids. V was clipped by 5 bases and J by 3 bases; unmatched bases: 5. The germline gives CDR1 SGHAT, CDR2 FQNNGV. CDR3 sequence (DNA): TGTGCCAGCAGCGGTAGCGGGGGGGCTTACACCGGGGAGCTGTTTTTT. Translation gives CASSGSGGAYTGELFF.

V gene TRBV6-5 combines with J gene TRBJ2-7, with 7 bases fitting TRBD1. Germline CDR1 is MNHEY and CDR2 is SVGAGI. The CDR3 totals 15 residues. V was clipped by 7 bases and J by 0 bases; unmatched bases: 9. CDR3 protein: CASIRGQASSYEQYF. The CDR3 DNA reads as TGTGCCAGCATCCGCGGACAGGCAAGCTCCTACGAGCAGTACTTC.

V and J are TRBV3-1 (or the pseudogene TRBV3-2) and TRBJ2-3, with 7 bases aligning to TRBD1. Germline assignment: CDR1 LGHDT and CDR2 YNNKEL (reference sequence). Trimming at V came to 7 bases and at J to 2 bases, leaving 9 bases not matched to a gene. CDR3 length: 15 amino acids. The CDR3 region is CASTHRQGSTDTQYF. The CDR3 region has the DNA TGTGCCAGCACCCACAGACAGGGATCCACAGATACGCAGTATTTT.

The table lists this clone with a count of one. The rearrangement joins TRBV13 to TRBJ2-3; D perhaps matches TRBD1 (6 bases). Germline CDR1 reads PRHDT; CDR2 reads FYEKMQ (reference sequence). V lost 6 bases, J lost 2 bases, and 18 bases lay in between. The CDR3 has 16 amino acids. The CDR3 DNA is TGTGCCAGCAGATCCGGAACGGGACACTCCACAGATACGCAGTATTTT. This translates into CASRSGTGHSTDTQYF. Full variable domain (rest looked up from reference TRBV13 and TRBJ2-3): AAGVIQSPRHLIKEKRETATLKCYPIPRHDTVYWYQQGPGQDPQFLISFYEKMQSDKGSIPDRFSAQQFSDYHSELNMSSLELGDSALYFCASRSGTGHSTDTQYFGPGTRLTVL.

J is TRBJ1-5 and V is TRBV19; D possibly corresponds to TRBD1 (5 bases). CDR1 and CDR2 from the germline V gene are LNHDA and SQIVND (reference sequence). The CDR3 has 13 residues. V was pared by 7 bases and J by 5 bases, with 12 bases between. The CDR3 spells CASKPPGHQPQHF. The CDR3, as DNA: TGTGCCAGTAAACCTCCAGGGCATCAGCCCCAGCATTTT.

This clone was counted between two and nine times. The rearrangement joins TRBV29-1 to TRBJ1-4; possibly TRBD1 for D (5 bases). Germline V gene sequence: CDR1 SQVTM, CDR2 ANQGSEA. The ends were cut back, 1 base at V and 4 bases at J, with 7 bases in the middle. The CDR3 covers 13 residues. CDR3 residues: CSVEGGVNEKLFF. The CDR3 region has the DNA TGCAGCGTTGAAGGGGGGGTTAATGAAAAACTGTTTTTT.

J is TRBJ1-1 and V is TRBV18; a possible D gene is TRBD1 (6 bases). V was trimmed by 4 bases and J by 5 bases, leaving 11 bases between them. The CDR3 covers 13 residues. The germline CDR1 and CDR2 sequences are KGHSH and LQKENI. CDR3: CASSQQGGTEAFF. The DNA of the CDR3 is TGTGCCAGCTCACAACAGGGTGGAACTGAAGCTTTCTTT. The variable domain in full, with the rest retrieved from reference TRBV18 and TRBJ1-1, is NAGVMQNPRHLVRRRGQEARLRCSPMKGHSHVYWYRQLPEEGLKFMVYLQKENIIDESGMPKERFSAEFPKEGPSILRIQQVVRGDSAAYFCASSQQGGTEAFFGQGTRLTVV.

This chain links TRBV6-7 with TRBJ1-6; 8 bases align to TRBD1. TRBV6-7 is an ORF for which the function is uncertain. J was trimmed by 0 bases and V by 10 bases; bases with no gene match: 8. There are 16 residues in the CDR3. CDR3 sequence: CATRDRKSSYNSPLHF. In DNA form, the CDR3 reads TGTGCCACCCGGGACAGGAAGAGCTCCTATAATTCACCCCTCCACTTT.

The chain is built from TRBV11-3 and TRBJ1-4, with TRBD1 identical over 7 bases. V shed 7 bases and J 7 bases; nucleotides not matched to a gene: 12. CDR1 and CDR2 (germline): SGHNT, YENEEA. The CDR3 length is 15 residues. CDR3 amino acids: CASTNDGQEGEKLFF. Here the CDR3 DNA reads TGTGCCAGCACCAACGACGGACAGGAGGGTGAAAAACTGTTTTTT.

The chain has TRBV6-2 or TRBV6-3 and TRBJ1-4; no reliable D call. The CDR3 length is 15 residues. CDR1 is MNHEY, CDR2 SVGEGT, per germline. The V end lost 1 base, the J end lost 10 bases, and 16 bases lay between the germline ends. CDR3 amino acids: CASSYFAPTERKLFF. CDR3 coding DNA: TGTGCCAGCAGTTACTTCGCCCCTACTGAGAGAAAACTGTTTTTT.

V and J are TRBV19 and TRBJ1-5, with D possibly being TRBD1 (6 bases). Germline assignment: CDR1 LNHDA and CDR2 SQIVND (reference sequence). This CDR3 region has 14 residues. Trimming shortened V by 1 base and J by 6 bases, and 10 bases separated the two germline ends. The CDR3 loop is CASSIGHRVQPQHF. CDR3 nucleotide sequence: TGTGCCAGTAGTATAGGACACAGGGTTCAGCCCCAGCATTTT. The whole variable domain, filled in from reference TRBV19 and TRBJ1-5, reads DGGITQSPKYLFRKEGQNVTLSCEQNLNHDAMYWYRQDPGQGLRLIYYSQIVNDFQKGDIAEGYSVSREKKESFPLTVTSAQKNPTAFYLCASSIGHRVQPQHFGDGTRLSIL.

This clone was found a few times. This chain uses TRBV7-2 with TRBJ2-4; TRBD2 agrees at 9 bases. The CDR3 has 15 residues. The J segment lost 11 bases and the V segment lost 0 bases, leaving 8 bases of the junction unmatched. Germline V gene data show CDR1 as SGHTA and CDR2 as FQGNSA. This CDR3 is CASSLAPGLASVQYF. The CDR3 DNA sequence: TGTGCCAGCAGCTTAGCCCCGGGACTAGCTTCAGTTCAGTACTTC.

The V and J genes are TRBV7-9 and TRBJ2-1; D is perhaps TRBD1 (5 bases). V was pared by 4 bases and J by 8 bases, with 9 bases between. The CDR3 is made up of 12 amino acids. CDR1 is SEHNR and CDR2 is FQNEAQ in the germline V gene (reference sequence). This chain's CDR3 is CASSSDTHEQFF. For the CDR3, the DNA is TGTGCCAGCAGCTCGGACACCCATGAGCAGTTCTTC.

The chain has TRBV7-2 and TRBJ2-3; 8 nucleotides agree with TRBD2. After removal of 1 base from V and 14 bases from J, the junction contained 8 bases not matched to a gene. CDR1 SGHTA and CDR2 FQGNSA come from the germline V gene. The CDR3 covers 13 residues. The CDR3 DNA sequence: TGTGCCAGCAGCTTAGGGTCCGGGGGGGCCCTGTATTTT. This translates into CASSLGSGGALYF.

This chain joins TRBV2 and TRBJ2-3; a weak D match, TRBD1 (6 bases). Per germline, CDR1 SNHLY and CDR2 FYNNEI. This CDR3 contains 15 residues. Trimming left V 1 base short and J 2 bases short, with 10 bases between. CDR3: CASSEGRGFTDTQYF. The CDR3, as DNA: TGTGCCAGCAGTGAAGGCAGGGGTTTCACAGATACGCAGTATTTT.

V usage is TRBV6-1 and J usage is TRBJ1-1, with a weak D call TRBD1 (6 bases). Germline V gene lookup returns CDR1 MNHNS and CDR2 SASEGT. This CDR3 comprises 18 residues. V lost 2 bases to trimming and J lost 4 bases, with 23 bases between them. The CDR3 region has the DNA TGTGCCAGCAGTGAACAAGGAGGGGGGGTCGTAGGTTTCACTGAAGCTTTCTTT. Its protein product is CASSEQGGGVVGFTEAFF.

In this sample, this clone turned up a few times. The chain employs TRBV7-2 and TRBJ2-7; the match to TRBD1 covers 8 bases. The CDR3 is 15 residues long. Trimming cost V 0 bases and J 4 bases; bases outside gene matches: 5. CDR1 and CDR2 (germline): SGHTA, FQGNSA. CDR3 in DNA: TGTGCCAGCAGCTTAGCGCAGGGGGCGCGGTACGAGCAGTACTTC. Residues: CASSLAQGARYEQYF.

V is TRBV30 and J is TRBJ1-5, with D possibly matching TRBD1 (6 bases). This CDR3 contains 17 residues. Trimming pared 0 bases from V and 1 base from J, leaving 16 bases between. Per germline, CDR1 GTSNPN and CDR2 SVGIG (reference sequence). CDR3 nucleotides: TGTGCCTGGAGTGTTGGGACACATCATTACAGCAATCAGCCCCAGCATTTT. Translating it yields CAWSVGTHHYSNQPQHF.

The chain has TRBV19 and TRBJ1-5; possibly TRBD1 for D (5 bases). Germline loops: CDR1 LNHDA, CDR2 SQIVND (reference sequence). V lost 1 base, J lost 7 bases, and 11 bases lay in between. The CDR3 consists of 14 residues. CDR3 nucleotides: TGTGCCAGTAGTATAGCCTCGGGGGGGCAGCCCCAGCATTTT. Translation: CASSIASGGQPQHF.

The chain couples TRBV7-9 to TRBJ2-1, with TRBD1 matching 10 bases. This CDR3 spans 18 amino acids. CDR1 is SEHNR and CDR2 is FQNEAQ in the germline V gene (reference sequence). Losses at the gene ends were 6 bases for V and 2 bases for J; bases not matched to a gene: 13. As DNA, the CDR3 is TGTGCCAGCAGACCCGGGACAGGGGTATCCCACGCCTACAATGAGCAGTTCTTC. Its protein is CASRPGTGVSHAYNEQFF.

A single count supports this clone. V gene TRBV19 combines with J gene TRBJ2-7; 9 bases are shared with TRBD1. Germline V gives CDR1 LNHDA, CDR2 SQIVND (reference sequence). Trimming took 4 bases from V and 3 from J; bases not matched to a gene: 13. The CDR3 totals 17 residues. CDR3 protein: CASSKQGAGVEVYEQYF. In DNA, the CDR3 is TGTGCCAGTAGTAAACAGGGGGCTGGTGTTGAGGTCTACGAGCAGTACTTC.

This clone came up a few times. This chain uses TRBV9 with TRBJ1-5; D gene uncertain. This CDR3 contains 14 residues. V was pared by 3 bases and J by 3 bases, with 10 bases between. Looked up from germline, CDR1 is SGDLS and CDR2 is YYNGEE. The CDR3, as DNA: TGTGCCAGCAGCGGCGGGAATACCAATCAGCCCCAGCATTTT. The encoded protein is CASSGGNTNQPQHF.

This clone is a singleton in its sample. The rearrangement joins TRBV5-6 to TRBJ2-4; 7 bases agree with TRBD2. The CDR3 spans 13 residues. The germline CDR1 and CDR2 sequences are SGHDT and YYEEEE. J was trimmed by 9 bases and V by 5 bases; bases with no gene match: 8. The chain's CDR3 is CASSSGGSGIQYF. Here the CDR3 DNA reads TGTGCCAGCAGTTCCGGGGGGAGCGGCATTCAGTACTTC.